This TCR beta chain was sequenced in a study of beta chain features in type 1 diabetes. Based on CD45RO/CCR7/CD25/CD127/CD95/CD27, CD4+ regulatory, stem cell-like memory, naive and central memory cells were sorted. Unmatched junction bases numbered 5, after V lost 3 bases and J lost 0 bases. This CDR3 spans 16 amino acids. CDR1 and CDR2 from the germline V gene are SGHRS and YFSETQ. As for this clone: As yet, its antigen is unknown.

Sequenced material consisted of expressed TCRB transcripts (all of the isolated RNA was reverse transcribed). Profiling relied on immunoSEQ multiplex PCR, and the TCRdb table lists in-frame clones only, not all of them. The table has about 52,000 clones, approximately 45% seen once. Study-level findings and limits: Sampled from patients, naive, central memory and Treg TCRB repertoires appeared more similar than those sampled from healthy donors. Shortening that was moderate but significant affected the TCRB CDR3s of Type 1 diabetes patients in all four CD4+ subsets.

This TCR was sampled from a man under 40 with type 1 diabetes. The material sequenced was Tregs from blood. This rearrangement joins TRBV5-1 to TRBJ2-3; 9 bases match TRBD1. The CDR3 DNA reads as TGCGCCAGCAGCTCGGGACAGGGCGGGAGCACAGATACGCAGTATTTT. This encodes CASSSGQGGSTDTQYF.